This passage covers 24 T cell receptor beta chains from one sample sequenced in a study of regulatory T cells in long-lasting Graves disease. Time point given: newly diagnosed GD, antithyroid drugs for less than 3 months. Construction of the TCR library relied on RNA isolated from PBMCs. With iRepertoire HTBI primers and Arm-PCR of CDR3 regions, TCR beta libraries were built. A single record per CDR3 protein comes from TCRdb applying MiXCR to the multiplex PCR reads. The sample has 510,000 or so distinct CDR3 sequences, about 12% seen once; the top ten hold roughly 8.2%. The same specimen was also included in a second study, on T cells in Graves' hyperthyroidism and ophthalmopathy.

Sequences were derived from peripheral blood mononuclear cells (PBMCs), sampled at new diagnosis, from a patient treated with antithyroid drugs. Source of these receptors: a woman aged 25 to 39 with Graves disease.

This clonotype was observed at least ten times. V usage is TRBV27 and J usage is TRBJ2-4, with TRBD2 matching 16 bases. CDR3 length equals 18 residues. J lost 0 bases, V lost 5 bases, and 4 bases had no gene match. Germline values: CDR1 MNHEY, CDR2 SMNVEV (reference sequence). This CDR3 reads CASSPGTSGRVAKNIQYF. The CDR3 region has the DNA TGTGCCAGCAGTCCCGGGACTAGCGGGAGGGTAGCCAAAAACATTCAGTACTTC.

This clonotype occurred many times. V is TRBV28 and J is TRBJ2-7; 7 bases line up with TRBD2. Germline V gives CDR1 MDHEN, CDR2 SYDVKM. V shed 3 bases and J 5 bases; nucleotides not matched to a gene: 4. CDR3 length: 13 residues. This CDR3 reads CASSLGRENEQYF. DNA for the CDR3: TGTGCCAGCAGTTTGGGGCGGGAGAACGAGCAGTACTTC. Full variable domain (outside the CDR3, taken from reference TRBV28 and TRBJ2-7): DVKVTQSSRYLVKRTGEKVFLECVQDMDHENMFWYRQDPGLGLRLIYFSYDVKMKEKGDIPEGYSVSREKKERFSLILESASTNQTSMYLCASSLGRENEQYFGPGTRLTVT.

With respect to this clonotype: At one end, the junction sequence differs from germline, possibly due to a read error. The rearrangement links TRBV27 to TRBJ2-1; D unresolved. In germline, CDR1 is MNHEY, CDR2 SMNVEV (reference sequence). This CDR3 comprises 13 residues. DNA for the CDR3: TGTGCCAGCAGTCGTGCCTCCTACAATGAGCAGTCCTTC. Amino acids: CASSRASYNEQSF.

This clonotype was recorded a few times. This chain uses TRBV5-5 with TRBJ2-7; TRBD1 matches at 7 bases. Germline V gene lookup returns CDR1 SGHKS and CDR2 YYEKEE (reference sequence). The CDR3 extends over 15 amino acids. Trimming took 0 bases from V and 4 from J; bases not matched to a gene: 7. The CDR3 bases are TGTGCCAGCAGCTTGGGACAGGGTAACGTGTACGAGCAGTACTTC. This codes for CASSLGQGNVYEQYF.

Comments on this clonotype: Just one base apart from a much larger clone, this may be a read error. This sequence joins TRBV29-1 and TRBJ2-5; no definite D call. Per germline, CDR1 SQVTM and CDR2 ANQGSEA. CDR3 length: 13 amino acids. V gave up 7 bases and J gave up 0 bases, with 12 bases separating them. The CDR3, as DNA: TGCAGCGGCTCAGTGGTAAACCAAGAGACCCAGTACTTC. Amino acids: CSGSVVNQETQYF. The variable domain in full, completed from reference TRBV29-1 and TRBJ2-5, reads SAVISQKPSRDICQRGTSLTIQCQVDSQVTMMFWYRQQPGQSLTLIATANQGSEATYESGFVIDKFPISRPNLTFSTLTVSNMSPEDSSIYLCSGSVVNQETQYFGPGTRLLVL.

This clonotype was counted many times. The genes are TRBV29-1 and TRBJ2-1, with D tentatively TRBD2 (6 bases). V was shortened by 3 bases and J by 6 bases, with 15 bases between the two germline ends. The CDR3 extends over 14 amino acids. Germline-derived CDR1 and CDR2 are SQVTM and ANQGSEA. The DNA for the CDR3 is TGCAGCGTTGACGGAATCGGAGGGAGCAATGAGCAGTTCTTC. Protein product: CSVDGIGGSNEQFF.

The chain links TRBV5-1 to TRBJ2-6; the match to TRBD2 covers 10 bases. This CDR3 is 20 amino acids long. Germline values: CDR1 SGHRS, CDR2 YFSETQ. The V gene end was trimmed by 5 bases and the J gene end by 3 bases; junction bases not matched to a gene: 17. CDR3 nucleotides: TGCGCCAGCAGGCATTCTACACAACGGGCTAGCGGGAGTGGGGCCAACGTCCTGACTTTC. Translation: CASRHSTQRASGSGANVLTF.

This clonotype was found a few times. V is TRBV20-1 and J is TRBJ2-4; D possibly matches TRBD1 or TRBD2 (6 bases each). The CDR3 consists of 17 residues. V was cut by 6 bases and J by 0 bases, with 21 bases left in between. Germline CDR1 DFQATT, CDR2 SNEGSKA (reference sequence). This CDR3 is CSADGGLGGLAKNIQYF. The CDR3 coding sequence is TGCAGTGCCGATGGGGGGCTCGGGGGTCTAGCCAAAAACATTCAGTACTTC.

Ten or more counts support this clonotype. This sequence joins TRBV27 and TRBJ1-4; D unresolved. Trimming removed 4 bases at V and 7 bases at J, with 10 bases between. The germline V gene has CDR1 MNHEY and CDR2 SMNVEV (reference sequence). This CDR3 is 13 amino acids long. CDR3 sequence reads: CASSYQRSEKLFF. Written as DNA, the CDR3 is TGTGCCAGCAGTTATCAGCGTAGTGAAAAACTGTTTTTT.

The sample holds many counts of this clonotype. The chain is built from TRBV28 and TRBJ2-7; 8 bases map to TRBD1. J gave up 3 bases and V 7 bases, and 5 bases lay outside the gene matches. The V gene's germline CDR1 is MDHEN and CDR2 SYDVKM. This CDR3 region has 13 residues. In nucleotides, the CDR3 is TGTGCCAGCAAAACCGGACAGGGCTACGAGCAGTACTTC. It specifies CASKTGQGYEQYF.

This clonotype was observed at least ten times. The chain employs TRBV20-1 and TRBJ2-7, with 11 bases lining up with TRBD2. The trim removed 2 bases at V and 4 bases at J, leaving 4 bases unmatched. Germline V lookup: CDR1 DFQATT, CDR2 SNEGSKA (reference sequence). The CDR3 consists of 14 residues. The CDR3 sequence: CSARLAGGHYEQYF. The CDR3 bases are TGCAGTGCTAGATTAGCGGGAGGGCATTACGAGCAGTACTTC.

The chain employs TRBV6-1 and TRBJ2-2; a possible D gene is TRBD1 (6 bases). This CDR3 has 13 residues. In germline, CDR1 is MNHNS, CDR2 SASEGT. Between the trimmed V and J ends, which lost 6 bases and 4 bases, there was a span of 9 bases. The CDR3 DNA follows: TGTGCCAGCAGAGCACAGGGCACCGGGGAGCTGTTTTTT. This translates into CASRAQGTGELFF.

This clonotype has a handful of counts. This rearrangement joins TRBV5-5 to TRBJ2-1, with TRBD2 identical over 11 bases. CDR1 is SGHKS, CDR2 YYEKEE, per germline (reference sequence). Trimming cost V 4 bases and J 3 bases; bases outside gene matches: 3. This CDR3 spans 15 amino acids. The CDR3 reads CASSASGRNYNEQFF. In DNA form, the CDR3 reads TGTGCCAGCAGCGCTAGCGGGAGGAACTACAATGAGCAGTTCTTC.

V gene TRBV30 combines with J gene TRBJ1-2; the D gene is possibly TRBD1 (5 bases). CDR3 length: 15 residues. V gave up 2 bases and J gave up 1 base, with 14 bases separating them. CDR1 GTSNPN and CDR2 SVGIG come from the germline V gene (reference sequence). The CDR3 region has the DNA TGTGCCTGGAGTCACGGGGGGTACCGTAACTATGGCTACACCTTC. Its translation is CAWSHGGYRNYGYTF.

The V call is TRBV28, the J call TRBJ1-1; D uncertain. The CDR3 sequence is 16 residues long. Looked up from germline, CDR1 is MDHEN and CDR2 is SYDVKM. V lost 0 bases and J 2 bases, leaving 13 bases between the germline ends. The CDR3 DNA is TGTGCCAGCAGTTTATGGACCCCTGGGGTTAACACTGAAGCTTTCTTT. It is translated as CASSLWTPGVNTEAFF.

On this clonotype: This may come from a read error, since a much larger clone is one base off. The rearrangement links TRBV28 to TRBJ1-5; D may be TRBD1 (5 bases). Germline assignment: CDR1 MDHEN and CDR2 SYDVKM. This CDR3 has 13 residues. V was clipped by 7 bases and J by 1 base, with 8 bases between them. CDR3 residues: CASTRQSNQPQHF. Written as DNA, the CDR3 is TGTGCCAGCACCCGACAGAGCAATCAGCCCCAGCATTTT.

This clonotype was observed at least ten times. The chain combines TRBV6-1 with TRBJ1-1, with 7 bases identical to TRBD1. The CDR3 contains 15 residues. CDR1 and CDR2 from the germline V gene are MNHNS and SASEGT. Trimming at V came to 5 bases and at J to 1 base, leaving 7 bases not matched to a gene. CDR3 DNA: TGTGCCAGCAGTCCAACAGGGACAGCGAACACTGAAGCTTTCTTT. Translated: CASSPTGTANTEAFF.

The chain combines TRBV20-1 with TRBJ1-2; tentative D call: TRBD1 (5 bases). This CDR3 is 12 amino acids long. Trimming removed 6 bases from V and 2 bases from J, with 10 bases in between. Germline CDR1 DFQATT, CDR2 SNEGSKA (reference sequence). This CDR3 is CSAETDNYGYTF. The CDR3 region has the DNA TGCAGTGCAGAGACAGACAACTATGGCTACACCTTC.

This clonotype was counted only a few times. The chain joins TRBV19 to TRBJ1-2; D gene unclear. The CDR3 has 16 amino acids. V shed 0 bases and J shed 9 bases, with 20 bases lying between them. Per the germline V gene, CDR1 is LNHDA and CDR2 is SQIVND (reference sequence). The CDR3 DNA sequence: TGTGCCAGTAGTATAGATCCGGGAAATCTCGATCGGAGCTACACCTTC. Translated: CASSIDPGNLDRSYTF.

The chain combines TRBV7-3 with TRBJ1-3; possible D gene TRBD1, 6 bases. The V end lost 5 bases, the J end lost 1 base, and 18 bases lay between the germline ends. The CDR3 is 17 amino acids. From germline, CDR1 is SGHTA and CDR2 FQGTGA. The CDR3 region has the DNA TGTGCCAGCAGCAGCCAGGGGCAGGACGGGTCTGGAAACACCATATATTTT. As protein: CASSSQGQDGSGNTIYF.

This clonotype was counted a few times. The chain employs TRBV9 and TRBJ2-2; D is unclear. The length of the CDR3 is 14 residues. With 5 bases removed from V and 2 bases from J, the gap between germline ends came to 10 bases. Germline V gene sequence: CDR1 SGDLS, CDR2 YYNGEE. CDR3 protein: CASSYDLNTGELFF. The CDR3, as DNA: TGTGCCAGCAGTTATGACCTAAACACCGGGGAGCTGTTTTTT.

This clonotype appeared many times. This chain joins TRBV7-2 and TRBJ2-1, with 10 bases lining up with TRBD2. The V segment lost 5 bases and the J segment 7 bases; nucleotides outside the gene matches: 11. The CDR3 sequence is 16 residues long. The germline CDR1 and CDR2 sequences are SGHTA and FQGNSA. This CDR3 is CASSVLASGSQNEQFF. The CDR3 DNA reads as TGTGCCAGCAGCGTACTGGCTAGCGGGAGTCAGAATGAGCAGTTCTTC. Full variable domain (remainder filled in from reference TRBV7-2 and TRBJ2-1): GAGVSQSPSNKVTEKGKDVELRCDPISGHTALYWYRQSLGQGLEFLIYFQGNSAPDKSGLPSDRFSAERTGGSVSTLTIQRTQQEDSAVYLCASSVLASGSQNEQFFGPGTRLTVL.

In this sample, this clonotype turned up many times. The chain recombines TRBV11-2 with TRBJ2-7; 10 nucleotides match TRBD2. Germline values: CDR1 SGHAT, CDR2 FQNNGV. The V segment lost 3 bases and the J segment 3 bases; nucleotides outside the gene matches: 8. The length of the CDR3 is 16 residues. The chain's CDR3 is CASSLWAGTSVYEQYF. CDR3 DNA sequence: TGTGCCAGCAGCTTGTGGGCCGGGACTAGCGTCTACGAGCAGTACTTC.

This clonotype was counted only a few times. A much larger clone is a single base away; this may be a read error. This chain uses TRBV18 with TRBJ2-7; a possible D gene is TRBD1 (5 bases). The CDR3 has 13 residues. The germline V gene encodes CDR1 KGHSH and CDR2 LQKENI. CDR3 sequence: CAGSPLDSYEQYF. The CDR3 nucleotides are TGTGCCGGCTCACCTCTTGACAGCTACGAGCAGTACTTC. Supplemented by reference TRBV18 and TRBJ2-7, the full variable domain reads NAGVMQNPRHLVRRRGQEARLRCSPMKGHSHVYWYRQLPEEGLKFMVYLQKENIIDESGMPKERFSAEFPKEGPSILRIQQVVRGDSAAYFCAGSPLDSYEQYFGPGTRLTVT.